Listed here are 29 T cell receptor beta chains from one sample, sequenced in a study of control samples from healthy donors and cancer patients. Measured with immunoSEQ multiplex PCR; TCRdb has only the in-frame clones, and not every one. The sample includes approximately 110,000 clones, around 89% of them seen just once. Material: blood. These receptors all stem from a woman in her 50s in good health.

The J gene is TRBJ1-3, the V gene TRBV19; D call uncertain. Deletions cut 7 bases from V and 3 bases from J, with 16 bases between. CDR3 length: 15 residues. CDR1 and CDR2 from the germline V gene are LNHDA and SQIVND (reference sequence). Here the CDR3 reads CASIRERAGGNTIYF. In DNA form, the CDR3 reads TGTGCCAGTATCCGAGAGAGGGCTGGTGGAAACACCATATATTTT. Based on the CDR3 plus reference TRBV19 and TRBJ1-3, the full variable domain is DGGITQSPKYLFRKEGQNVTLSCEQNLNHDAMYWYRQDPGQGLRLIYYSQIVNDFQKGDIAEGYSVSREKKESFPLTVTSAQKNPTAFYLCASIRERAGGNTIYFGEGSWLTVV.

CDR3: CASSSGQVPDTQYF. The CDR3, as DNA: TGTGCCAGCAGCTCCGGACAGGTTCCAGATACGCAGTATTTT. This sequence joins TRBV5-4 and TRBJ2-3; 7 bases align to TRBD1. The CDR3 has 14 amino acids. V trimming: 3 bases; J trimming: 4 bases; junction bases outside the gene matches: 5. CDR1 SGHNT and CDR2 YYREEE come from the germline V gene (reference sequence).

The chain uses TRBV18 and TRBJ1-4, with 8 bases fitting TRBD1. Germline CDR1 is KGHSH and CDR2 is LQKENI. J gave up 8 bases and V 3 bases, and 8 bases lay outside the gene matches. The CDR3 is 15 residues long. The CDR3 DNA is TGTGCCAGCTCACCGGACCAGGGGGCTCGCGAAAAACTGTTTTTT. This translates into CASSPDQGAREKLFF.

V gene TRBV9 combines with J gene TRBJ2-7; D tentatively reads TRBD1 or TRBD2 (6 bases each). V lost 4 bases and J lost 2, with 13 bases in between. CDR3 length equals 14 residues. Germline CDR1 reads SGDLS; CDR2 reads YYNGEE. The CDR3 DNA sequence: TGTGCCAGCAGCCCGCCGGGGGCAGCCTACGAGCAGTACTTC. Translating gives CASSPPGAAYEQYF. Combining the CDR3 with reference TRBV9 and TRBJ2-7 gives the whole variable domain DSGVTQTPKHLITATGQRVTLRCSPRSGDLSVYWYQQSLDQGLQFLIQYYNGEERAKGNILERFSAQQFPDLHSELNLSSLELGDSALYFCASSPPGAAYEQYFGPGTRLTVT.

The CDR3 sequence: CASSLLAGSIIDEQFF. The CDR3 DNA reads as TGTGCCAGCAGCTTATTGGCGGGAAGTATTATTGATGAGCAGTTCTTC. The V and J genes are TRBV7-9 and TRBJ2-1; TRBD2 might be the D (6 bases). Germline V gene data show CDR1 as SEHNR and CDR2 as FQNEAQ (reference sequence). Deletions cut 2 bases from V and 8 bases from J, with 19 bases between. The CDR3 has 16 amino acids.

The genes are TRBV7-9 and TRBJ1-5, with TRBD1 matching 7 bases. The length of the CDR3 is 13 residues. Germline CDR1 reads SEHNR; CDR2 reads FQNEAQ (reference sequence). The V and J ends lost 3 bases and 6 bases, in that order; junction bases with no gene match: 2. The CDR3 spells CASSLAGGQPQHF. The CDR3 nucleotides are TGTGCCAGCAGCTTGGCAGGGGGTCAGCCCCAGCATTTT. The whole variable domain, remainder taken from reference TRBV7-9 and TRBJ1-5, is DTGVSQNPRHKITKRGQNVTFRCDPISEHNRLYWYRQTLGQGPEFLTYFQNEAQLEKSRLLSDRFSAERPKGSFSTLEIQRTEQGDSAMYLCASSLAGGQPQHFGDGTRLSIL.

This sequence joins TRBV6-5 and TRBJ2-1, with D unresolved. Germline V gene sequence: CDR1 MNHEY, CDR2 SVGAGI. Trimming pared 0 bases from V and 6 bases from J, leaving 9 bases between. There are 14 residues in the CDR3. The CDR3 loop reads CASSYSPLTNEQFF. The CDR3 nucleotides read TGTGCCAGCAGTTACTCCCCCCTAACCAATGAGCAGTTCTTC.

The chain's CDR3 is CASSPTGGELNTEAFF. The CDR3 bases are TGTGCCAGCAGTCCGACAGGGGGCGAGCTGAACACTGAAGCTTTCTTT. The chain has TRBV6-4 and TRBJ1-1, with 10 bases aligning to TRBD1. There are 16 residues in the CDR3. Germline V gene sequence: CDR1 MRHNA, CDR2 SNTAGT. V was clipped by 5 bases and J by 0 bases; unmatched bases: 6.

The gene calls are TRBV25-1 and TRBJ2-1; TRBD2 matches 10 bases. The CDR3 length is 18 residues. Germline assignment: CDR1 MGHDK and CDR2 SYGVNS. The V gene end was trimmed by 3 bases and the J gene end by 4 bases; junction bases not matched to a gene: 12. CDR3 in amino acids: CASSDSIAGGLLYNEQFF. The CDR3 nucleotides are TGTGCCAGCAGTGATTCTATAGCGGGAGGACTCTTATACAATGAGCAGTTCTTC.

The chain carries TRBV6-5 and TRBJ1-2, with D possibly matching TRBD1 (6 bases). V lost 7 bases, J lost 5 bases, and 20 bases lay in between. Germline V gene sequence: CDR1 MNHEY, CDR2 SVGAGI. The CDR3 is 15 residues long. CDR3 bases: TGTGCCAGCACCCTCGTGTCAGGGGCGCTTTATGGCTACACCTTC. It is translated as CASTLVSGALYGYTF.

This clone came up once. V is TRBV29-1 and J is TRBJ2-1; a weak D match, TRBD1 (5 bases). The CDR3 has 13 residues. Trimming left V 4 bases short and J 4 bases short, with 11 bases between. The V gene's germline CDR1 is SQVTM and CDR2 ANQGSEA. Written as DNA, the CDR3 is TGCAGCGTTGTAGGGGTGGGATACAATGAGCAGTTCTTC. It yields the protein CSVVGVGYNEQFF.

CDR3 coding DNA: TGTGCCAGTAGTAACCCCAACACAGATACGCAGTATTTT. Translation: CASSNPNTDTQYF. The rearrangement uses TRBV19 and TRBJ2-3; D not resolved. The CDR3 contains 13 residues. Trimming cost V 4 bases and J 2 bases, with 7 bases left between them. Germline V gene lookup returns CDR1 LNHDA and CDR2 SQIVND (reference sequence).

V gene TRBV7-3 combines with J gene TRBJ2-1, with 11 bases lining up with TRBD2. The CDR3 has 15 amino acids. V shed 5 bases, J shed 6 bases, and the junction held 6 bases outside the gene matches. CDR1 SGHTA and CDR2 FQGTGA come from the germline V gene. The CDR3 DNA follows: TGTGCCAGCAGCCCACTAGCGGGAGTTGGCAATGAGCAGTTCTTC. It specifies CASSPLAGVGNEQFF.

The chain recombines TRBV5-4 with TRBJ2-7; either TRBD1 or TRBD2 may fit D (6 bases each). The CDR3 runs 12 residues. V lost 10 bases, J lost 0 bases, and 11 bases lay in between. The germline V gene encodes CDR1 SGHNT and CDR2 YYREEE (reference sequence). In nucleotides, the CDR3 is TGTGCCGGGCGGGACAACTCCTACGAGCAGTACGTC. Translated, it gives CAGRDNSYEQYV.

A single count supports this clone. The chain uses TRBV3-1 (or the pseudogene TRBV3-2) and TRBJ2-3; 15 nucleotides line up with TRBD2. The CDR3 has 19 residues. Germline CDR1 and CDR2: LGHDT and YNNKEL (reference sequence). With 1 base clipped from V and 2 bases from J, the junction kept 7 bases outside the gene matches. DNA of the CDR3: TGTGCCAGCAGCCAAGCAGGACTAGCGGGGGGGCGGTCCACAGATACGCAGTATTTT. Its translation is CASSQAGLAGGRSTDTQYF.

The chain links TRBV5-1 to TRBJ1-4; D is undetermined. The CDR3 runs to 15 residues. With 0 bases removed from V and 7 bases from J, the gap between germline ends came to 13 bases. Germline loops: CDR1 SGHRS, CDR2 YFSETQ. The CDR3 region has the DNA TGCGCCAGCAGCTTGGGAGTGGGGTCAGGTGAAAAACTGTTTTTT. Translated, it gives CASSLGVGSGEKLFF. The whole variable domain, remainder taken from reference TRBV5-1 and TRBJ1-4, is KAGVTQTPRYLIKTRGQQVTLSCSPISGHRSVSWYQQTPGQGLQFLFEYFSETQRNKGNFPGRFSGRQFSNSRSEMNVSTLELGDSALYLCASSLGVGSGEKLFFGSGTQLSVL.

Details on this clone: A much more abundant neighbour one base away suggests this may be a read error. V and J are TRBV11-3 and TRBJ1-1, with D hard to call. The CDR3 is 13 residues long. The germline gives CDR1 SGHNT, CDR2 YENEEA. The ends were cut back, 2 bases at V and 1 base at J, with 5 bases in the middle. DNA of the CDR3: TGTGCCAGCAGCTTAACGGGGAACACTGAAGCTTTCTTT. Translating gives CASSLTGNTEAFF.

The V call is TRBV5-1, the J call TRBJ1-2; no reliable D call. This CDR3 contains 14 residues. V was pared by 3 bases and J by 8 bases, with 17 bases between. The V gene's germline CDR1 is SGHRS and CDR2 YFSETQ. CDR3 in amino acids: CASSSLEDGKGYTF. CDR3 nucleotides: TGCGCCAGCAGCTCCCTTGAGGACGGGAAAGGCTACACCTTC.

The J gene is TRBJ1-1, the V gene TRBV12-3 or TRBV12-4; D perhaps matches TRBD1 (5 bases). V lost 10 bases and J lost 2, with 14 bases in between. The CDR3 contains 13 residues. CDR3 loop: CANVIGVNTEAFF. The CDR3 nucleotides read TGTGCCAACGTGATAGGGGTTAACACTGAAGCTTTCTTT.

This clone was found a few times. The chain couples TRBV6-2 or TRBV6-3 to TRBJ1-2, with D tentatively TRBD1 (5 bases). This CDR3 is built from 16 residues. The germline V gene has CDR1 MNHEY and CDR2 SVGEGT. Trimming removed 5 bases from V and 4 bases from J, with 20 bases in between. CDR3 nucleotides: TGTGCCAGCAGTCACAGGTCCCACTTGCCTGGCTATGGCTACACCTTC. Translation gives CASSHRSHLPGYGYTF.

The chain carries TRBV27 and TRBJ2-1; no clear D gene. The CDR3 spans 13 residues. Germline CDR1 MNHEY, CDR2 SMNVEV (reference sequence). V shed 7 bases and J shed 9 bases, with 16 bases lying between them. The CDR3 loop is CASTSPIDFEQFF. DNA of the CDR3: TGTGCCAGCACTTCCCCCATTGATTTTGAGCAGTTCTTC.

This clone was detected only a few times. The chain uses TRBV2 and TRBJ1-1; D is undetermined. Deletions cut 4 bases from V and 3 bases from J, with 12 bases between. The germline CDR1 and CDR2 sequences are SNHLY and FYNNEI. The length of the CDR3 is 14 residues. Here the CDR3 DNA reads TGTGCCAGCAGTGTTCTTCAGGAGTACACTGAAGCTTTCTTT. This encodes CASSVLQEYTEAFF.

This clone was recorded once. CDR3 coding DNA: TGTGCCAGCAGCGTAGGCCTTCTTGGCGACTACGAGCAGTACTTC. It translates to CASSVGLLGDYEQYF. This chain joins TRBV9 and TRBJ2-7; D not certain. The CDR3 extends over 15 amino acids. The germline V and J ends were trimmed by 0 bases and 3 bases, with 13 bases remaining between them. Germline values: CDR1 SGDLS, CDR2 YYNGEE. Based on the CDR3 plus reference TRBV9 and TRBJ2-7, the full variable domain is DSGVTQTPKHLITATGQRVTLRCSPRSGDLSVYWYQQSLDQGLQFLIQYYNGEERAKGNILERFSAQQFPDLHSELNLSSLELGDSALYFCASSVGLLGDYEQYFGPGTRLTVT.

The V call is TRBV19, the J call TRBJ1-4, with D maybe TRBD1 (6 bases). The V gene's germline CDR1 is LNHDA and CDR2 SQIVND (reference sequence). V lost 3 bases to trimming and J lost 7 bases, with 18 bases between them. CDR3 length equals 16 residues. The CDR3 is CASSIKGARGGEKLFF. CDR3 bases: TGTGCCAGTAGTATTAAAGGTGCCAGGGGAGGTGAAAAACTGTTTTTT.

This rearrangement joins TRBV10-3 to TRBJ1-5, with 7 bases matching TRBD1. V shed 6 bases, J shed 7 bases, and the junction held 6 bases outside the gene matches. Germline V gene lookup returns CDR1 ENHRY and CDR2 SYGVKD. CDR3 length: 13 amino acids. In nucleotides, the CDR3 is TGTGCCATCAGGGGGACAGAGGCCCAGCCCCAGCATTTT. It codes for CAIRGTEAQPQHF.

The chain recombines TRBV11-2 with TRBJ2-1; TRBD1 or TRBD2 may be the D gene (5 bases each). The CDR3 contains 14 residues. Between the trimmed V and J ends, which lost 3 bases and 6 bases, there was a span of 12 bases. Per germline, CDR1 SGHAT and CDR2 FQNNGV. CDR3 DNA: TGTGCCAGCAGCTTGTTCCGGGGCTCCAATGAGCAGTTCTTC. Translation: CASSLFRGSNEQFF.

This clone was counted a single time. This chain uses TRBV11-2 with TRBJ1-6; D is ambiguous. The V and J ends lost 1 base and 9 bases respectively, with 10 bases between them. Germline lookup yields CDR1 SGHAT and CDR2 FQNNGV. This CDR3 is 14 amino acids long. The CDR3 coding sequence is TGTGCCAGCAGCTTAGTAGAAGGCACTTCACCCCTCCACTTT. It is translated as CASSLVEGTSPLHF. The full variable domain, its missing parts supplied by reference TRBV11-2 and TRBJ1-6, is EAGVAQSPRYKIIEKRQSVAFWCNPISGHATLYWYQQILGQGPKLLIQFQNNGVVDDSQLPKDRFSAERLKGVDSTLKIQPAKLEDSAVYLCASSLVEGTSPLHFGNGTRLTVT.

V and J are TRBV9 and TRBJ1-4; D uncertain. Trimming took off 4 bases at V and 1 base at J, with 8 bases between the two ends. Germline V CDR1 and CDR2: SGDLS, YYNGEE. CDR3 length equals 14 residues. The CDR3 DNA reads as TGTGCCAGCAGCCGGCAAGGAACTAATGAAAAACTGTTTTTT. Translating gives CASSRQGTNEKLFF.

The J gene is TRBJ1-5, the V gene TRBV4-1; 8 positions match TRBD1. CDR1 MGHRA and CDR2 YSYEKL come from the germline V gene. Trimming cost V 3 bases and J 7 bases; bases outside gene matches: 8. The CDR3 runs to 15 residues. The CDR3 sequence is CASSQPGQGEQPQHF. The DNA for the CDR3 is TGCGCCAGCAGCCAGCCAGGACAGGGAGAACAGCCCCAGCATTTT.